This entry features one TCR beta chain sequence. The antigen remains undetermined. These data belong to a study of Graves' ophthalmopathy and Graves' hyperthyroidism. Findings and limits, study-wide: The 13-signature model separated ophthalmopathy from stable hyperthyroidism at around 88% sensitivity and nearly 83% specificity. Most expanded clonotypes from thyroid (those above 0.001 frequency) were also found in blood.

It was on clinical symptoms, serum thyroxine, TRAb, thyroid ultrasound and orbital computed tomography that diagnosis relied. The sequenced template was RNA, covering the TCR beta CDR3 region. A first-round RT-PCR used HTBI primers, followed by a second-round multiplex PCR. Each CDR3 protein gets one entry after TCRdb re-called the multiplex PCR reads with MiXCR. The sample records over a million distinct CDR3 sequences, about two fifths being singletons. The clonotype comes from an adult man with Graves' hyperthyroidism. Sequencing was carried out using peripheral blood or thyroid tissue (not recorded which).

The CDR3 DNA reads as TGTGCCAGCAGTTACTCGAGGGAGTACGGATGGAGCTCCTACGAGCAGTACTTC. This sequence encodes CASSYSREYGWSSYEQYF. The V gene is TRBV6-2 or TRBV6-3, the J gene TRBJ2-7; tentative D call: TRBD2 (5 bases). The V end was cut by 0 bases, the J end by 0 bases, with 18 bases between. The CDR3 contains 18 residues. Germline assignment: CDR1 MNHEY and CDR2 SVGEGT.